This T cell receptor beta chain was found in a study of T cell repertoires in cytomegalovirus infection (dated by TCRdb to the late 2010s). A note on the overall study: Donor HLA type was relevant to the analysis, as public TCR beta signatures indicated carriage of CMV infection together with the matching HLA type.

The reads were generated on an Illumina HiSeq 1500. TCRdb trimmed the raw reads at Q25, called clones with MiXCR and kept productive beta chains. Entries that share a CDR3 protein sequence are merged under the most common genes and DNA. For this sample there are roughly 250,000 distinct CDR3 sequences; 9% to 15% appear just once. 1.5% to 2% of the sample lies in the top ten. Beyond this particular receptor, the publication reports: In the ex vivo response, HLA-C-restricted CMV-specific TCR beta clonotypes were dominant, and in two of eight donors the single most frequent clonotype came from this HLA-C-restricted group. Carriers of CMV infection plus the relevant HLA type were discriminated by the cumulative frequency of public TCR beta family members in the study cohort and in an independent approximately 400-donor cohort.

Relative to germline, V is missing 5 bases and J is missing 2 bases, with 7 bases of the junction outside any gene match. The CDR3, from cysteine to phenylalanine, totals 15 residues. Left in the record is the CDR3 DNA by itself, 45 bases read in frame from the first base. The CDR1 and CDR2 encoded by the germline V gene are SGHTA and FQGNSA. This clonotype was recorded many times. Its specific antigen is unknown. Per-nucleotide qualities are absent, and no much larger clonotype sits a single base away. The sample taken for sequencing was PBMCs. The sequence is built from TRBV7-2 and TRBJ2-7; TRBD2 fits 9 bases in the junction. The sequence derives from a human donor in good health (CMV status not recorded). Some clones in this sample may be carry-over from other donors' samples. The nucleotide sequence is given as TGTGCCAGCAGCCCCTATAGCGGGGGTGCCTACGAGCAGTACTTC. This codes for CASSPYSGGAYEQYF.